This T cell receptor (beta chain) derives from a study of CXCR3-negative and CXCR3-positive naive CD8 T cells. This CDR3 contains 13 residues. Per the germline V gene, CDR1 is MNHNY and CDR2 is SVGAGI (reference sequence). Comment on this clonotype: What it binds is not known.

General observations from the study: Post-cryopreservation CXCR3 expression was partly diminished, and the bulk of assays employed fresh PBMCs. Whereas both naive subsets had comparably high diversity, memory CD8+ cells had much lower diversity.

Sorts performed in triplicate captured 300,000 or so cells each from every CD8+ T cell subset. Via 5' RACE with UMI labels, TRB cDNA libraries were prepared. TCRdb reprocessed the 5' RACE reads and reports one entry per CDR3 protein, with no DNA. This sample's table has roughly 41,000 distinct CDR3 sequences. The sequenced sample consisted of memory CD8+ T cells from blood. The source is a human donor in good health. Some clones in this sample may be carry-over from other donors' samples. The chain is built from TRBV6-6 and TRBJ1-1; absent DNA, TCRdb's TRBD1 call cannot be checked. CDR3 sequence: CASSSGQGTEAFF.